The source of this T cell receptor beta chain is a study of cytomegalovirus exposure and HLA in healthy donors. The germline CDR1 and CDR2 sequences are SGHRS and YFSETQ. There are 17 residues in the CDR3. Trimming removed 0 bases from V and 0 bases from J, with 14 bases in between. As regards this clone: The antigen remains unidentified.

With 60 Vbeta and 13 Jbeta primers, the PCR was carried out. Measured with immunoSEQ multiplex PCR; TCRdb has only the in-frame clones, and not every one. The sample shows under 150,000 clones, roughly 65% of them seen only once. General study results and limits: The study recorded 160 or so TCR beta chains that were cytomegalovirus-associated.

The sequenced material came from PBMCs. The TCR originated in a man between 60 and 75 years old in good health and CMV-seronegative. This chain joins TRBV5-1 and TRBJ2-3, with D perhaps TRBD2 (6 bases). The CDR3 sequence is CASSLVGTGTSTDTQYF. The CDR3 nucleotides read TGCGCCAGCAGCTTGGTGGGCACGGGGACTAGCACAGATACGCAGTATTTT.